This T cell receptor (beta chain) originates from a study of T cells in women clearing cervical HPV infection. Overall study findings and caveats: Repertoire richness, not evenness, was significantly elevated in CIN3+ cases versus controls.

Worth noting for this clone: The antigen is undetermined. The sequenced fragment ends 3 residues before the CDR3 boundary, so the rest is inferred from the germline J gene.

The assay was immunoSEQ multiplex PCR, and TCRdb's table has in-frame clones only and misses some. This sample's clone table lists approximately 21,000 clones. Germline loops: CDR1 SGHTA, CDR2 FQGTGA. The CDR3 runs 15 residues. V was trimmed by 0 bases and J by 7 bases, leaving 13 bases between them. The rearrangement joins TRBV7-3 to TRBJ2-1; the D is unclear. Input material: blood buffy coat. This TCR derives from a woman aged 18 to 75 with a cervical HPV16 infection that either progressed to CIN3+ or cleared (not recorded which). The sequenced CDR3 bases are TGTGCCAGCAGCTTAACTTTTACAGATAAGAATGAG. It translates to CASSLTFTDKNE. The whole CDR3 protein reads CASSLTFTDKNEQFF.